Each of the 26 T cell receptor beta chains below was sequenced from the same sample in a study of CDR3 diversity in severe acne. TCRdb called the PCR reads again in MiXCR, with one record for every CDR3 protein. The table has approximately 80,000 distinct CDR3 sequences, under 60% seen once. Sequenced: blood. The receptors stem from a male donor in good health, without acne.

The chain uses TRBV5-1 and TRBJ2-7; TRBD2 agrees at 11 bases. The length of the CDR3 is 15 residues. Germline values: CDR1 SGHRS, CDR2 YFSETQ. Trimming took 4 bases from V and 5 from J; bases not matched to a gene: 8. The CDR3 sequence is CASSVLAGAFDEQYF. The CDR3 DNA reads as TGCGCCAGCAGCGTACTAGCGGGAGCTTTCGACGAGCAGTACTTC.

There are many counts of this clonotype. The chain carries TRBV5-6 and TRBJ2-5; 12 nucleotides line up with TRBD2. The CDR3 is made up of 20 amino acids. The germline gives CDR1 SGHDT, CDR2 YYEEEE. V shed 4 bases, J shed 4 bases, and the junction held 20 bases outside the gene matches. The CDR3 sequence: CASSLNLIGLAGGPGETQYF. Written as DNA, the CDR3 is TGTGCCAGCAGCCTAAACCTTATTGGGCTAGCGGGGGGGCCGGGAGAGACCCAGTACTTC.

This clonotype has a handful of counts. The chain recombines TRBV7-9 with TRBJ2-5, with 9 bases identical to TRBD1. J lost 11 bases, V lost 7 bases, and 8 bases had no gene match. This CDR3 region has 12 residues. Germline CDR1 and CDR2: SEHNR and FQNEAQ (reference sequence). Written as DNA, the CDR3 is TGTGCCAGCATTGGACAGGGGAAGAGACAGTACTTC. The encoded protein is CASIGQGKRQYF. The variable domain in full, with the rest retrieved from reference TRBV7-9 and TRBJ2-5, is DTGVSQNPRHKITKRGQNVTFRCDPISEHNRLYWYRQTLGQGPEFLTYFQNEAQLEKSRLLSDRFSAERPKGSFSTLEIQRTEQGDSAMYLCASIGQGKRQYFGPGTRLLVL.

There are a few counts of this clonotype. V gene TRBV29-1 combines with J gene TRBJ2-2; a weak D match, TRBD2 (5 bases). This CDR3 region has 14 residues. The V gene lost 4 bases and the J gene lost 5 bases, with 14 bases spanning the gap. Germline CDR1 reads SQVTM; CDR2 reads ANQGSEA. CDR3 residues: CSVGGLGGTGELFF. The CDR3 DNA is TGCAGCGTTGGCGGCCTCGGCGGGACCGGGGAGCTGTTTTTT.

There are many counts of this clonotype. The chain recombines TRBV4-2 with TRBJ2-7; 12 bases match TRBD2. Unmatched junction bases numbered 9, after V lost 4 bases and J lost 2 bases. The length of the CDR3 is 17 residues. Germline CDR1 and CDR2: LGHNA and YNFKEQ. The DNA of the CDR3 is TGTGCCAGCAGCCCGAAACCTGGACTAGCGGGAACCTACGAGCAGTACTTC. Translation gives CASSPKPGLAGTYEQYF.

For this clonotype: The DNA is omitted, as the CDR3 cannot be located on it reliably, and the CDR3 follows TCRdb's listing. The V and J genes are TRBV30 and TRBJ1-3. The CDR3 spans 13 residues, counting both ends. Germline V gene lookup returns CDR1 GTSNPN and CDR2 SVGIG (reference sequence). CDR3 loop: CAWSVGAGNATYF.

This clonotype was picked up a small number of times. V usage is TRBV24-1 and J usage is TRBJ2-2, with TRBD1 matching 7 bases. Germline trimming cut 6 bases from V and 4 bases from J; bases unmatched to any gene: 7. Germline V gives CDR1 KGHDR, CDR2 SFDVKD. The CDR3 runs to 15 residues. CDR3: CATSQFWTGTGELFF. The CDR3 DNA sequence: TGTGCCACCAGTCAGTTTTGGACAGGCACCGGGGAGCTGTTTTTT.

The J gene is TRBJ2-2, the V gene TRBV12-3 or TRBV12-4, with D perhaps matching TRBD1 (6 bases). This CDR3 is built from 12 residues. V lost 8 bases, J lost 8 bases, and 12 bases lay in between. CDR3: CASHAGTGELFF. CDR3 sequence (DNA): TGTGCCAGCCACGCCGGGACAGGGGAGCTGTTTTTT.

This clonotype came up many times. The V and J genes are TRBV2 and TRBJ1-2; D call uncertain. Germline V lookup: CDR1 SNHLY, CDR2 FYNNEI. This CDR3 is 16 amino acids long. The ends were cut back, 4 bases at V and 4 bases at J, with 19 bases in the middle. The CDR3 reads CASSGSGARVGYGYTF. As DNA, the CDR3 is TGTGCCAGCAGTGGTTCAGGCGCCCGGGTCGGCTATGGCTACACCTTC.

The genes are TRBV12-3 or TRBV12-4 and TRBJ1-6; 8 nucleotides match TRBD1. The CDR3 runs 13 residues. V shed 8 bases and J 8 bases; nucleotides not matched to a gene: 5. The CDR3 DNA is TGTGCCAGCGGTAGACAGGGGTATTCACCCCTCCACTTT. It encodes CASGRQGYSPLHF.

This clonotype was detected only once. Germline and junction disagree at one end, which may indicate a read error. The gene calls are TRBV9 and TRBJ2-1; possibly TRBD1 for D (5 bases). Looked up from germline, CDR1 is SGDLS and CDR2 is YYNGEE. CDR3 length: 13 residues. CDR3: CASSVEGHNQQFF. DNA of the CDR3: TGTGCCAGCAGCGTAGAGGGGCACAATCAGCAGTTCTTC. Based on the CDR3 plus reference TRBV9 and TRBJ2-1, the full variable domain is DSGVTQTPKHLITATGQRVTLRCSPRSGDLSVYWYQQSLDQGLQFLIQYYNGEERAKGNILERFSAQQFPDLHSELNLSSLELGDSALYFCASSVEGHNQQFFGPGTRLTVL.

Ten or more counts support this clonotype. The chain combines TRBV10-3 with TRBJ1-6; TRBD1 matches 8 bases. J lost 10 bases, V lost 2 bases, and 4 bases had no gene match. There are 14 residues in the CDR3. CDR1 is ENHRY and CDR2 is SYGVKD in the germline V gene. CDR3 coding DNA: TGTGCCATCAGTGAGGGCAGGGGGCAATCACCCCTCCACTTT. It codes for CAISEGRGQSPLHF.

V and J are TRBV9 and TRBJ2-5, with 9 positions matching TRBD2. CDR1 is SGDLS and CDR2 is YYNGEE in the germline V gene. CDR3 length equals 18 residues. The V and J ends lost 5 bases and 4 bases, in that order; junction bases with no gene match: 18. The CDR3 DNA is TGTGCCAGCAGGCGTAACCAGGGGGTAGCGGGAGACTTAGAGACCCAGTACTTC. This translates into CASRRNQGVAGDLETQYF.

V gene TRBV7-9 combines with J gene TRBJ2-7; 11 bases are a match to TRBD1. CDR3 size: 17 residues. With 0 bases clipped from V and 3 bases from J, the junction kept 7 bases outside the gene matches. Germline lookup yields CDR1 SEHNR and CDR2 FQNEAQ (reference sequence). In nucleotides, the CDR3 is TGTGCCAGCAGCTTAGCGAGCGGACAGGGGGCCCACTACGAGCAGTACTTC. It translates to CASSLASGQGAHYEQYF. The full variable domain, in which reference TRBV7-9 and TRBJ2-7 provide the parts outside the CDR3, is DTGVSQNPRHKITKRGQNVTFRCDPISEHNRLYWYRQTLGQGPEFLTYFQNEAQLEKSRLLSDRFSAERPKGSFSTLEIQRTEQGDSAMYLCASSLASGQGAHYEQYFGPGTRLTVT.

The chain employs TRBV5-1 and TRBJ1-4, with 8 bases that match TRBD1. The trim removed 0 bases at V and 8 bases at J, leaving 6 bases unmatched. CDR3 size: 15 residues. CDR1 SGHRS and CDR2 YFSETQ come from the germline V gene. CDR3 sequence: CASSLAGQGTEKLFF. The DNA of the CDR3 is TGCGCCAGCAGCTTGGCCGGACAGGGTACCGAAAAACTGTTTTTT.

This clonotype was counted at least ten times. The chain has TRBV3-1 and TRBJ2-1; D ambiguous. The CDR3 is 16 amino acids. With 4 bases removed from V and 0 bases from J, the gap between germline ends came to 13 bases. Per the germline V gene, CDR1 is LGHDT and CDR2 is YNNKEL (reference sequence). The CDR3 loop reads CASSPLAKSSYNEQFF. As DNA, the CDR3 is TGTGCCAGCAGCCCCTTAGCAAAGAGCTCCTACAATGAGCAGTTCTTC.

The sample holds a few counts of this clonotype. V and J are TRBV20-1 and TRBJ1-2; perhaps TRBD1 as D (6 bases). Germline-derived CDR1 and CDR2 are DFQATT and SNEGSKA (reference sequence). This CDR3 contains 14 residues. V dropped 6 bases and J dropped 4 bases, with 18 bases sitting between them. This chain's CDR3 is CSATSQGEIYGYTF. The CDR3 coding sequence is TGCAGTGCCACCTCACAGGGCGAAATCTATGGCTACACCTTC.

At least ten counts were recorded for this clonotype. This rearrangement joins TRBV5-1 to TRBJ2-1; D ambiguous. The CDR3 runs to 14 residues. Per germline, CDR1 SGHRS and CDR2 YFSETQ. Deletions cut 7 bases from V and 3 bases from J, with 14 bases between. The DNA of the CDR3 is TGCGCCAGCTTGGGAATAGGAAGCTACAATGAGCAGTTCTTC. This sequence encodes CASLGIGSYNEQFF.

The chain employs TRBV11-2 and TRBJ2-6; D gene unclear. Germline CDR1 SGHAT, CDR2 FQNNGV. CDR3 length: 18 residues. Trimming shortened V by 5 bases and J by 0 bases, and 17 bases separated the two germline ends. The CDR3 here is CASSPVPGLCSGANVLTF. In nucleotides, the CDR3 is TGTGCCAGCAGCCCAGTCCCCGGGCTGTGCTCTGGGGCCAACGTCCTGACTTTC.

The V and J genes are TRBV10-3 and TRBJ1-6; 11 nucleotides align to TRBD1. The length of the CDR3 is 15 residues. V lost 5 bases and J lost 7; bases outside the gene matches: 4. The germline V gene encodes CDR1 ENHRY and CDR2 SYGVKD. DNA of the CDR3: TGTGCCATCAGTTTGGGACAGGGGGAGAATTCACCCCTCCACTTT. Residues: CAISLGQGENSPLHF.

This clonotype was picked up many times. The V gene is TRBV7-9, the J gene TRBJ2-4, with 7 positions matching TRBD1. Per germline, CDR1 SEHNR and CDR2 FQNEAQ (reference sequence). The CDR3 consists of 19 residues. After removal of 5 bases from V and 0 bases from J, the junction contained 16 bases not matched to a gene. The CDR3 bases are TGTGCCAGCAGCCCTTCGACAGGGCCGGGGACCTTAGCCAAAAACATTCAGTACTTC. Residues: CASSPSTGPGTLAKNIQYF.

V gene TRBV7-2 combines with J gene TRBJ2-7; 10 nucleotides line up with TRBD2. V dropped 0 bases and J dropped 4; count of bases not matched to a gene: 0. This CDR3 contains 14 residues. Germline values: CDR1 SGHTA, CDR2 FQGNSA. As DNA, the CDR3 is TGTGCCAGCAGCTTAGCACTAGCGGGGTACGAGCAGTACTTC. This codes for CASSLALAGYEQYF. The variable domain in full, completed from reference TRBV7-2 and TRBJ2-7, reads GAGVSQSPSNKVTEKGKDVELRCDPISGHTALYWYRQSLGQGLEFLIYFQGNSAPDKSGLPSDRFSAERTGGSVSTLTIQRTQQEDSAVYLCASSLALAGYEQYFGPGTRLTVT.

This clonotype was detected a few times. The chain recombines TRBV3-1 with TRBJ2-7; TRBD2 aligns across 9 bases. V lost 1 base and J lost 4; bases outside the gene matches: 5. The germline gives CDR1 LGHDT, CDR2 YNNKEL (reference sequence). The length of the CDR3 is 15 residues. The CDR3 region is CASSQGLAEGYEQYF. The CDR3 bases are TGTGCCAGCAGCCAAGGACTAGCGGAGGGGTACGAGCAGTACTTC.

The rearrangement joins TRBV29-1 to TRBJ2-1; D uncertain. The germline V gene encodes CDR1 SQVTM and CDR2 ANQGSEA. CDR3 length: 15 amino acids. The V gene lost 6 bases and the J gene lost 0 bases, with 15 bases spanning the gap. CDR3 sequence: CSVLPGDGSYNEQFF. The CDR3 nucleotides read TGCAGCGTCCTCCCCGGAGACGGCTCCTACAATGAGCAGTTCTTC.

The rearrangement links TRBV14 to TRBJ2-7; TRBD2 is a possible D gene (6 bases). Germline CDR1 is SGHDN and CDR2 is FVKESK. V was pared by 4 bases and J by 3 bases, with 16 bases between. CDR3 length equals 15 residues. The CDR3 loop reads CASSLATGVLYEQYF. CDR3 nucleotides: TGTGCCAGCAGCCTTGCAACGGGAGTCCTCTACGAGCAGTACTTC.

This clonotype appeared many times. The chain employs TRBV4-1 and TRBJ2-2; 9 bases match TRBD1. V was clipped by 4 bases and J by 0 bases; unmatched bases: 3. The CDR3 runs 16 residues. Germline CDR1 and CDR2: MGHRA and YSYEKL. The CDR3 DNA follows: TGCGCCAGCAGCCCTCGACAGGGGGCGAACACCGGGGAGCTGTTTTTT. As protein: CASSPRQGANTGELFF.